This T cell receptor (beta chain) was recorded in a study of OX40 agonist ivuxolimab in advanced cancers. Produced via immunoSEQ multiplex PCR; TCRdb's table is partial and in-frame only. The sample has 100,000 to 150,000 clones; 90% are singletons. Study results and caveats: Compared with CD4+, CD8+ T cells on average had more expanded clones. Clonal expansion by week 6 occurred in CD4+ and CD8+ blood T cells (at 0.1 to 3.0 mg/kg).

Looked up from germline, CDR1 is SGHRS and CDR2 is YFSETQ. J gave up 6 bases and V 4 bases, and 7 bases lay outside the gene matches. The CDR3 is 14 amino acids. The sampling schedule covered blood at baseline, cycle 4 day 1, and cycle 7 day 1. To note about this clone: The antigen is unknown.

The chain employs TRBV5-1 and TRBJ2-7, with 10 bases lining up with TRBD1. The specimen comprised CD4+ or CD8+ T cells sorted from blood, sampled in a trial of the OX40 agonist ivuxolimab. The clonotype originates from an adult with an advanced solid tumor such as melanoma, head and neck, liver or kidney cancer. CDR3 loop: CASSQGQGSAEQYF. The CDR3 bases are TGCGCCAGCAGCCAGGGACAGGGGAGTGCCGAGCAGTACTTC.